This TCR beta chain originates from a study of T cell responses to AZD1222 COVID-19 vaccine. Assay: immunoSEQ multiplex PCR; the TCRdb copy retains only in-frame clones and omits some. This table has approximately 140,000 clones, roughly 92% appearing once. Trimming removed 2 bases from V and 7 bases from J; junction bases left unmatched: 13. This CDR3 contains 16 residues. Germline V CDR1 and CDR2: KGHSH, LQKENI. Material: peripheral blood, obtained on day 0 of AZD1222 vaccination. This chain joins TRBV18 and TRBJ2-5; TRBD1 matches at 7 bases. This sequence originates from an adult in good health. CDR3 in amino acids: CASSPARQGRTRTQYF. In DNA form, the CDR3 reads TGTGCCAGCTCACCAGCCCGACAGGGAAGAACGAGGACCCAGTACTTC.